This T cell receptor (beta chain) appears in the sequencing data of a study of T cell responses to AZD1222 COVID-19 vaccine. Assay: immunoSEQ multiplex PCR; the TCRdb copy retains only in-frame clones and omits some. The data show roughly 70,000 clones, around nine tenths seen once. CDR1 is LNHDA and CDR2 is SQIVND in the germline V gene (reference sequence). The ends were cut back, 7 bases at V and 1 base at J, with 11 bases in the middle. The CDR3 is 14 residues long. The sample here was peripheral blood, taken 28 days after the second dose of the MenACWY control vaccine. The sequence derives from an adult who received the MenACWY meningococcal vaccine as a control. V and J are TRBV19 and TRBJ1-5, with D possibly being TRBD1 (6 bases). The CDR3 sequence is CASKYRESNQPQHF. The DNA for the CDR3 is TGTGCCAGTAAGTACAGGGAGAGCAATCAGCCCCAGCATTTT.